This TCR beta chain was obtained from a study of shared clonotypes between healthy human individuals. General observations from the study: The study generally estimated greater richness for naive than memory subsets.

Sequencing was at deep level. This table comes from immunoSEQ multiplex PCR, and its TCRdb copy is limited to in-frame clones, with some not included. In the table there are over 2,000,000 clones, about 94% of which are singletons. J lost 6 bases, V lost 5 bases, and 8 bases had no gene match. This CDR3 contains 14 residues. Germline assignment: CDR1 MNHEY and CDR2 SMNVEV (reference sequence). Turning to this clone: Its antigen remains unknown.

CD45RO-negative cells were positively selected for CCR7, leaving out terminally differentiated effector memory CD45RA+ cells. The J gene is TRBJ2-7, the V gene TRBV27; 9 bases line up with TRBD1. The source material was naive CD8+ T cells from PBMCs. The sequence came from a man between 18 and 29 years old in good health. Some clones in this sample may be carry-over from other donors' samples. The CDR3 reads CASSTTGGIVEQYF. CDR3 nucleotides: TGTGCCAGCAGTACGACAGGGGGGATTGTCGAGCAGTACTTC.